Below are 22 T cell receptor beta chains sequenced from a single sample in a study of neurological immune-mediated disorders. Time point described: longitudinal time-point 3. TCRdb passed the 5' RACE reads through MiXCR, listing each CDR3 protein once. The data show around 42,000 distinct CDR3 sequences, approximately 13% seen once. The source material was PBMCs. These receptors all come from a man aged 25-40 years in good health.

The sample holds many counts of this clonotype. This chain connects TRBV27 to TRBJ2-2; maybe TRBD1 (6 bases). V lost 2 bases and J 5 bases, leaving 15 bases between the germline ends. CDR1 and CDR2 (germline): MNHEY, SMNVEV (reference sequence). The CDR3 length is 16 residues. This chain's CDR3 is CASSLAGTPFTGELFF. DNA for the CDR3: TGTGCCAGCAGTTTAGCCGGGACACCCTTTACCGGGGAGCTGTTTTTT.

This clonotype was detected only once. V is TRBV29-1 and J is TRBJ2-7; 9 bases are a match to TRBD1. V dropped 7 bases and J dropped 4; count of bases not matched to a gene: 5. Germline CDR1 is SQVTM and CDR2 is ANQGSEA. This CDR3 is 12 amino acids long. As DNA, the CDR3 is TGCAGCGGTGGGACAGGGAGGTACGAGCAGTACTTC. It specifies CSGGTGRYEQYF.

This clonotype was seen ten or more times. This chain links TRBV5-4 with TRBJ2-1; 11 bases fit TRBD1. The CDR3 totals 17 residues. V lost 4 bases, J lost 9 bases, and 15 bases stayed unmatched. Looked up from germline, CDR1 is SGHNT and CDR2 is YYREEE (reference sequence). The CDR3 bases are TGTGCCAGCAGCCTGCCCGGCAGGACAGGGGGCCCGGGTGAGCAGTTCTTC. It encodes CASSLPGRTGGPGEQFF.

This clonotype was seen repeatedly, ten times or more. V and J are TRBV12-3 or TRBV12-4 and TRBJ2-7, with D possibly TRBD1 on 6 matching bases. Trimming removed 6 bases from V and 0 bases from J, with 9 bases in between. The CDR3 runs 13 residues. The CDR3 sequence is CASSSDSSYEQYF. CDR3 sequence (DNA): TGTGCCAGCAGCTCGGACAGCTCCTACGAGCAGTACTTC.

The chain uses TRBV9 and TRBJ1-6; D might be TRBD1 (6 bases). CDR1 is SGDLS and CDR2 is YYNGEE in the germline V gene. The germline V and J ends were trimmed by 3 bases and 7 bases, with 20 bases remaining between them. This CDR3 spans 17 amino acids. The CDR3 spells CASSAGQNFGWNSPLHF. CDR3 nucleotides: TGTGCCAGCAGCGCGGGACAAAATTTTGGATGGAATTCACCCCTCCACTTT.

This clonotype was seen many times. V and J are TRBV7-2 and TRBJ1-3; possibly TRBD1 for D (6 bases). Germline-derived CDR1 and CDR2 are SGHTA and FQGNSA. Trimming shortened V by 5 bases and J by 1 base, and 12 bases separated the two germline ends. CDR3 length equals 15 residues. CDR3 nucleotide sequence: TGTGCCAGCAGCGCATCGGGACATTCTGGAAACACCATATATTTT. Protein: CASSASGHSGNTIYF.

This clonotype was seen repeatedly, ten times or more. The chain couples TRBV3-1 to TRBJ2-7, with TRBD1 matching 9 bases. Germline-derived CDR1 and CDR2 are LGHDT and YNNKEL (reference sequence). J lost 7 bases, V lost 5 bases, and 3 bases had no gene match. The CDR3 extends over 12 amino acids. This chain's CDR3 is CASSKTGGEQYF. Here the CDR3 DNA reads TGTGCCAGCAGCAAGACAGGGGGGGAGCAGTACTTC.

The V call is TRBV14, the J call TRBJ2-1; D uncertain. This CDR3 comprises 13 residues. From germline, CDR1 is SGHDN and CDR2 FVKESK. Trimming stripped 3 bases from V and 3 bases from J, with 6 bases between. CDR3 bases: TGTGCCAGCAGCCAGGGCAACTACAATGAGCAGTTCTTC. Protein: CASSQGNYNEQFF.

This chain connects TRBV11-2 to TRBJ2-1; D is possibly TRBD2 (6 bases). The germline gives CDR1 SGHAT, CDR2 FQNNGV. V was trimmed by 3 bases and J by 1 base, leaving 7 bases between them. CDR3 length equals 14 residues. For the CDR3, the DNA is TGTGCCAGCAGCTTTAGCGGTTCCTACAATGAGCAGTTCTTC. Translated, it gives CASSFSGSYNEQFF.

This clonotype was seen ten or more times. The gene calls are TRBV5-5 and TRBJ2-2; 8 bases match TRBD1. The CDR3 length is 14 residues. Germline V gene sequence: CDR1 SGHKS, CDR2 YYEKEE (reference sequence). The V and J ends lost 3 bases and 6 bases, in that order; junction bases with no gene match: 4. CDR3 protein: CASSWAGGPGELFF. The DNA for the CDR3 is TGTGCCAGCAGCTGGGCAGGGGGCCCCGGGGAGCTGTTTTTT.

This clonotype was recorded many times. The gene calls are TRBV7-3 and TRBJ2-7; tentative D call: TRBD1 (5 bases). The germline V gene encodes CDR1 SGHTA and CDR2 FQGTGA. V was trimmed by 0 bases and J by 6 bases, leaving 9 bases between them. The CDR3 sequence is 13 residues long. CDR3 nucleotides: TGTGCCAGCAGCTTAACGTATGGGGCCGAGCAGTACTTC. It specifies CASSLTYGAEQYF.

This clonotype was detected ten times or more. The V call is TRBV6-5, the J call TRBJ2-3; 12 bases fit TRBD2. CDR1 and CDR2 from the germline V gene are MNHEY and SVGAGI. The V gene end was trimmed by 5 bases and the J gene end by 4 bases; junction bases not matched to a gene: 10. This CDR3 has 17 amino acids. CDR3 sequence reads: CASSTSTSGSPADTQYF. CDR3 coding DNA: TGTGCCAGCAGTACCTCGACTAGCGGGAGTCCCGCAGATACGCAGTATTTT.

This clonotype was detected many times. The genes are TRBV5-1 and TRBJ2-7, with D possibly TRBD2 on 5 matching bases. Germline CDR1 is SGHRS and CDR2 is YFSETQ. The CDR3 is made up of 13 amino acids. With 0 bases removed from V and 4 bases from J, the gap between germline ends came to 8 bases. CDR3 in DNA: TGCGCCAGCAGCTTGGTGGGGAGATACGAGCAGTACTTC. This translates into CASSLVGRYEQYF.

The rearrangement joins TRBV29-1 to TRBJ2-7, with a weak D call TRBD2 (6 bases). V lost 0 bases to trimming and J lost 0 bases, with 21 bases between them. Germline values: CDR1 SQVTM, CDR2 ANQGSEA. The CDR3 loop spans 18 amino acids. CDR3 bases: TGCAGCGTTGAAGATCGGGGGAGTGCCAGTGACACCTCCTACGAGCAGTACTTC. The encoded protein is CSVEDRGSASDTSYEQYF.

The chain combines TRBV4-2 with TRBJ2-1, with D unresolved. CDR3 size: 12 residues. Between the trimmed V and J ends, which lost 3 bases and 9 bases, there was a span of 9 bases. CDR1 and CDR2 from the germline V gene are LGHNA and YNFKEQ. The CDR3 sequence: CASSHDVCEQFF. CDR3 DNA: TGTGCCAGCAGCCATGATGTGTGTGAGCAGTTCTTC.

This clonotype appeared many times. The chain employs TRBV5-1 and TRBJ2-1, with TRBD2 matching 10 bases. The CDR3 extends over 18 amino acids. Germline V gene sequence: CDR1 SGHRS, CDR2 YFSETQ. Losses at the gene ends were 1 base for V and 1 base for J; bases not matched to a gene: 8. CDR3 region: CASSLQPLAGTSYNEQFF. CDR3 nucleotide sequence: TGCGCCAGCAGCTTGCAGCCACTAGCGGGAACATCCTACAATGAGCAGTTCTTC.

The table lists this clonotype with many counts. The V gene is TRBV10-3, the J gene TRBJ2-1; the D gene is possibly TRBD2 (6 bases). This CDR3 is 16 amino acids long. Germline CDR1 reads ENHRY; CDR2 reads SYGVKD. Trimming shortened V by 6 bases and J by 7 bases, and 22 bases separated the two germline ends. In DNA, the CDR3 is TGTGCCATCAGCGATCAGGAGGGTTTCGGGGGAAATGAGCAGTTCTTC. As protein: CAISDQEGFGGNEQFF.

The table lists this clonotype with many counts. CDR3 nucleotide sequence: TGTGCCAGCAGCTCCGGACTAGCGCGTTCGGAGCCGCAGTACTTC. It is translated as CASSSGLARSEPQYF. This chain connects TRBV7-7 to TRBJ2-7; 9 bases align to TRBD2. The CDR3 extends over 15 amino acids. Per germline, CDR1 SSHAT and CDR2 FNYEAQ (reference sequence). Germline trimming cut 4 bases from V and 9 bases from J; bases unmatched to any gene: 13.

The chain links TRBV2 to TRBJ2-5, with D possibly TRBD1 on 5 matching bases. The CDR3 has 13 amino acids. The V gene lost 5 bases and the J gene lost 5 bases, with 12 bases spanning the gap. Per germline, CDR1 SNHLY and CDR2 FYNNEI. Written as DNA, the CDR3 is TGTGCCAGCAGTCAGACAGTGGTGGAGACCCAGTACTTC. Translation gives CASSQTVVETQYF.

This clonotype was counted ten times or more. The chain recombines TRBV10-3 with TRBJ1-6; TRBD1 agrees at 9 bases. Germline values: CDR1 ENHRY, CDR2 SYGVKD. The CDR3 runs 15 residues. Trimming at V came to 5 bases and at J to 7 bases, leaving 6 bases not matched to a gene. In DNA, the CDR3 is TGTGCCATCAGTACAACCGGGACAGGGAATTCACCCCTCCACTTT. This sequence encodes CAISTTGTGNSPLHF.

This clonotype has a count of ten or more. This chain connects TRBV3-1 to TRBJ2-1, with TRBD2 matching 8 bases. J was trimmed by 10 bases and V by 7 bases; bases with no gene match: 12. Germline V gene data show CDR1 as LGHDT and CDR2 as YNNKEL (reference sequence). The CDR3 spans 14 residues. CDR3 in DNA: TGTGCCAGCAACTCCCGGGGGGGGGGAGGAGAGCAGTTCTTC. It codes for CASNSRGGGGEQFF.

This clonotype appeared many times. The rearrangement joins TRBV20-1 to TRBJ2-3, with D possibly being TRBD2 (6 bases). This CDR3 comprises 12 residues. Deletions cut 0 bases from V and 6 bases from J, with 7 bases between. Germline V gene data show CDR1 as DFQATT and CDR2 as SNEGSKA (reference sequence). CDR3 protein: CSAREAGDTQYF. The CDR3 nucleotides are TGCAGTGCTAGAGAGGCGGGGGATACGCAGTATTTT.